This T cell receptor (beta chain) was recorded in a study of lymphopenia after photon versus proton radiotherapy. The length of the CDR3 is 13 residues. V was shortened by 4 bases and J by 1 base, with 7 bases between the two germline ends. Germline-derived CDR1 and CDR2 are ENHRY and SYGVKD. With respect to this clone: Antigen: not known.

Produced via immunoSEQ multiplex PCR; TCRdb's table is partial and in-frame only. The sample contains about 42,000 clones, under 85% of which appear only once. Study-level findings and limits: After the lymphocyte nadir, photon-treated repertoires showed oligoclonal expansion, especially of CD8+ Temra cells. In patients who died, overall survival fell as post-nadir TCR diversity dropped more. Authors raise, but do not show, better survival with proton therapy. Proton therapy kept repertoires fairly stable, unlike photons, which gained effector/memory cells.

The receptor was derived from a woman aged 70-85 years with pancreatic cancer. The rearrangement joins TRBV10-3 to TRBJ1-1; the D is unclear. The sequenced sample was peripheral blood, obtained from a patient treated with proton-based radiotherapy. CDR3 region: CAISVRGNTEAFF. For the CDR3, the DNA is TGTGCCATCAGTGTTCGAGGGAACACTGAAGCTTTCTTT.